Below, 17 T cell receptor beta chains from the same sample are listed, as sequenced in a study of a mutant IDH1 vaccine in newly diagnosed glioma (dated by TCRdb to about 2021). The method was the immunoSEQ multiplex PCR assay. Imported from immuneACCESS, the table was reduced by TCRdb to in-frame sequences with V and J called. These copies leave out some clones; in studies compared against another copy, an unresolved V gene accounts for under half, and the cause of the remainder is not known. The sample contains about 20,000 clones, around 80% of them found a single time. Clones ranked in the top ten supply over 10% of the sample. Their antigens are not known. The sample's time point, from its label and the paper: week 23, last vaccination. Every vaccine dose consisted of 300 ug of a 20-mer mutant IDH1 peptide in Montanide, administered subcutaneously together with topical imiquimod. Sequenced material: PBMCs, taken from a glioma patient whose treatment included an IDH1 peptide vaccine. These receptors all come from a man aged 25-45 years with glioma.

This sequence joins TRBV7-8 and TRBJ2-7; D may be TRBD2 (6 bases). The CDR3 runs 14 residues. V lost 1 base, J lost 3 bases, and 10 bases lay in between. Germline lookup yields CDR1 SGHVS and CDR2 FQNEAQ. CDR3 coding DNA: TGTGCCAGCAGCTTAGACCCGGGGGACTACGAGCAGTACTTC. Translating it yields CASSLDPGDYEQYF.

The chain recombines TRBV6-6 with TRBJ2-5, with 9 bases matching TRBD1. The CDR3 loop spans 14 amino acids. The ends lost 8 bases at V and 7 bases at J; junction bases unmatched: 11. CDR1 is MNHNY, CDR2 SVGAGI, per germline (reference sequence). CDR3: CASLEQGAEGTQYF. The CDR3 nucleotides are TGTGCCAGCCTGGAACAGGGGGCGGAGGGGACCCAGTACTTC.

This chain connects TRBV18 to TRBJ2-2, with 7 positions matching TRBD1. Germline assignment: CDR1 KGHSH and CDR2 LQKENI. Trimming at V came to 0 bases and at J to 3 bases, leaving 4 bases not matched to a gene. This CDR3 is built from 16 residues. In nucleotides, the CDR3 is TGTGCCAGCTCACCACCGGGACAGCAGTACACCGGGGAGCTGTTTTTT. This translates into CASSPPGQQYTGELFF.

The rearrangement links TRBV28 to TRBJ2-7; TRBD1 matches 9 bases. This CDR3 has 15 residues. In germline, CDR1 is MDHEN, CDR2 SYDVKM. The V segment lost 7 bases and the J segment 2 bases; nucleotides outside the gene matches: 9. Here the CDR3 reads CASKSTGGSTYEQYF. As DNA, the CDR3 is TGTGCCAGCAAGAGCACAGGGGGCTCAACCTACGAGCAGTACTTC.

This clone is a singleton in its sample. The V gene is TRBV7-9, the J gene TRBJ1-1, with 7 bases lining up with TRBD1. V shed 2 bases and J 6 bases; nucleotides not matched to a gene: 6. The CDR3 loop spans 14 amino acids. Germline CDR1 SEHNR, CDR2 FQNEAQ (reference sequence). The chain's CDR3 is CASSLRQGGSEAFF. Written as DNA, the CDR3 is TGTGCCAGCAGCTTAAGGCAGGGGGGGTCTGAAGCTTTCTTT.

In this sample, this clone turned up once. The chain has TRBV19 and TRBJ1-2, with a tentative D call TRBD1 (5 bases). From germline, CDR1 is LNHDA and CDR2 SQIVND (reference sequence). This CDR3 has 13 residues. The germline V and J ends were trimmed by 3 bases and 4 bases, with 9 bases remaining between them. The CDR3 bases are TGTGCCAGTAGTATCCGGGACCCCTATGGCTACACCTTC. Amino acid sequence: CASSIRDPYGYTF.

The chain uses TRBV4-2 and TRBJ2-7; D is perhaps TRBD1 or TRBD2 (6 bases each). V was pared by 0 bases and J by 2 bases, with 20 bases between. The CDR3 is 18 amino acids. In germline, CDR1 is LGHNA, CDR2 YNFKEQ. CDR3 protein: CASSQDEVVAGHPYEQYF. CDR3 bases: TGTGCCAGCAGCCAAGATGAAGTAGTGGCGGGACACCCCTACGAGCAGTACTTC.

The CDR3 loop reads CASSLVLGGYEQYF. The CDR3 DNA is TGTGCCAGCAGCTTAGTACTTGGGGGCTACGAGCAGTACTTC. The rearrangement links TRBV7-2 to TRBJ2-7; D may correspond to TRBD1 or TRBD2 (5 bases each). Trimming cost V 1 base and J 3 bases, with 10 bases left between them. This CDR3 spans 14 amino acids. CDR1 SGHTA and CDR2 FQGNSA come from the germline V gene.

CDR3 in amino acids: CASSLWGGHGYTF. CDR3 DNA: TGCGCCAGCAGCTTGTGGGGAGGACATGGCTACACCTTC. The chain links TRBV5-1 to TRBJ1-2; D gene ambiguous. CDR3 length: 13 residues. The V end lost 1 base, the J end lost 6 bases, and 10 bases lay between the germline ends. Germline V gene sequence: CDR1 SGHRS, CDR2 YFSETQ.

The chain recombines TRBV5-5 with TRBJ2-1; TRBD2 matches at 9 bases. With V trimmed by 7 bases and J by 7 bases, 9 bases remained unmatched. CDR1 and CDR2 from the germline V gene are SGHKS and YYEKEE (reference sequence). This CDR3 is 14 amino acids long. CDR3 in DNA: TGTGCCAGCGGTACGCTAGCGGGATGGAATGAGCAGTTCTTC. It is translated as CASGTLAGWNEQFF.

CDR3 sequence reads: CASSWTLDRPFDEQFF. The CDR3 nucleotides read TGTGCCAGCAGCTGGACCCTGGACAGGCCCTTCGATGAGCAGTTCTTC. The V call is TRBV5-4, the J call TRBJ2-1; 7 bases fit TRBD1. Germline V CDR1 and CDR2: SGHNT, YYREEE (reference sequence). This CDR3 region has 16 residues. V gave up 3 bases and J gave up 8 bases; unmatched junction bases: 14.

This clone has only a few counts. The V gene is TRBV19, the J gene TRBJ2-6; D gene unclear. CDR3 length equals 14 residues. Trimming cost V 5 bases and J 2 bases, with 7 bases left between them. CDR1 is LNHDA and CDR2 is SQIVND in the germline V gene (reference sequence). The CDR3 region has the DNA TGTGCCAGTAGTTACCAGGCTGGGGCCAACGTCCTGACTTTC. It codes for CASSYQAGANVLTF. The variable domain in full, completed from reference TRBV19 and TRBJ2-6, reads DGGITQSPKYLFRKEGQNVTLSCEQNLNHDAMYWYRQDPGQGLRLIYYSQIVNDFQKGDIAEGYSVSREKKESFPLTVTSAQKNPTAFYLCASSYQAGANVLTFGAGSRLTVL.

The rearrangement joins TRBV5-3 to TRBJ1-5, with 8 bases fitting TRBD1. TRBV5-3 qualifies as an ORF whose function is uncertain. V was clipped by 0 bases and J by 1 base; unmatched bases: 9. This CDR3 contains 18 residues. Here the CDR3 reads CARSLEVCRGRSNQPQHF. The CDR3 nucleotides are TGTGCCAGAAGCTTGGAAGTTTGCAGGGGGCGAAGCAATCAGCCCCAGCATTTT.

The chain links TRBV10-3 to TRBJ2-7; a possible D gene is TRBD1 (6 bases). In germline, CDR1 is ENHRY, CDR2 SYGVKD. Deletions cut 6 bases from V and 1 base from J, with 13 bases between. There are 14 residues in the CDR3. CDR3 nucleotide sequence: TGTGCCATCAGATACGACAGGCAGTCCTACGAGCAGTACTTC. Its protein is CAIRYDRQSYEQYF.

The chain has TRBV10-3 and TRBJ2-1; 11 bases line up with TRBD2. Looked up from germline, CDR1 is ENHRY and CDR2 is SYGVKD. CDR3 size: 14 residues. J lost 7 bases, V lost 6 bases, and 5 bases had no gene match. CDR3 loop: CAIRRTSGQNEQFF. CDR3 bases: TGTGCCATCAGGAGGACTAGCGGGCAGAATGAGCAGTTCTTC.

V and J are TRBV2 and TRBJ2-5, with 16 bases that match TRBD2. Germline values: CDR1 SNHLY, CDR2 FYNNEI. This CDR3 has 18 amino acids. With V trimmed by 4 bases and J by 1 base, 6 bases remained unmatched. The CDR3 sequence is CASSAGTSGRASQETQYF. The DNA of the CDR3 is TGTGCCAGCAGTGCCGGGACTAGCGGGAGGGCCTCCCAAGAGACCCAGTACTTC.

V usage is TRBV18 and J usage is TRBJ2-2, with 7 nucleotides matching TRBD2. This CDR3 has 15 residues. V lost 3 bases, J lost 5 bases, and 6 bases stayed unmatched. Germline lookup yields CDR1 KGHSH and CDR2 LQKENI. For the CDR3, the DNA is TGTGCCAGCTCACCCACCGGGACTACGACCGGGGAGCTGTTTTTT. It encodes CASSPTGTTTGELFF.